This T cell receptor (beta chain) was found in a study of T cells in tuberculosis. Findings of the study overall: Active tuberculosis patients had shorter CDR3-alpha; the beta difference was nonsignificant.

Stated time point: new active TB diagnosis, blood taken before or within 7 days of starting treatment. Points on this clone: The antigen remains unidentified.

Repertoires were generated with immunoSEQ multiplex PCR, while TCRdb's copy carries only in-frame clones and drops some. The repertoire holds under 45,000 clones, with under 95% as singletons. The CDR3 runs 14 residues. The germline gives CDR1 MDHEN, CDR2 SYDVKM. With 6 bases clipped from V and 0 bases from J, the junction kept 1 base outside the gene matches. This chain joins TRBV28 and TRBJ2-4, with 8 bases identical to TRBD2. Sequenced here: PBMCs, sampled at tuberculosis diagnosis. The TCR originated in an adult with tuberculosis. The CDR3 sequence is CASRLAEAKNIQYF. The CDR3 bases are TGTGCCAGCAGACTAGCGGAAGCCAAAAACATTCAGTACTTC.